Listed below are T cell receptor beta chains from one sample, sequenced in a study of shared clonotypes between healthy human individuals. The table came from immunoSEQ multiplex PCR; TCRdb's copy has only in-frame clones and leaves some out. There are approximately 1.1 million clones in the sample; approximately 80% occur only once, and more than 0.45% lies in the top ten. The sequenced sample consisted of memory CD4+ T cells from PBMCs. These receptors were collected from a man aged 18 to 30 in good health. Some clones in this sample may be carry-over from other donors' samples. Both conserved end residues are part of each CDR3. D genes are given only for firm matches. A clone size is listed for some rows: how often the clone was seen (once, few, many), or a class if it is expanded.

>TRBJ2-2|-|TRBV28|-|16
CASSRASRPNTGELFF
TGTGCCAGCAGTAGGGCTAGCAGACCGAACACCGGGGAGCTGTTTTTT
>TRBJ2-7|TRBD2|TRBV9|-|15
CASSVGPSGTYEQYF
TGTGCCAGCAGCGTAGGGCCTAGCGGAACCTACGAGCAGTACTTC
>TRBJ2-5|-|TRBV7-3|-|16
CASSPASRRAGETQYF
TGTGCCAGCAGCCCAGCCAGCAGGAGGGCGGGGGAGACCCAGTACTTC
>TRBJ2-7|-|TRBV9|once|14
CASQPGLSSYEQYF
TGTGCCAGCCAACCGGGACTGAGCTCCTACGAGCAGTACTTC
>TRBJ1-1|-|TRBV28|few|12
CASSSTNTEAFF
TGTGCCAGCAGTTCGACGAACACTGAAGCTTTCTTT
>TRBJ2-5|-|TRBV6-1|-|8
CASETQYF
TGTGCCAGTGAGACCCAGTACTTC
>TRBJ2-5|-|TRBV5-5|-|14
CASSFVQKQETQYF
TGTGCCAGCAGCTTCGTGCAGAAGCAAGAGACCCAGTACTTC
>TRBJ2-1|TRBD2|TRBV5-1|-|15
CASGTSGSPNNEQFF
TGCGCCAGCGGAACTAGCGGGAGTCCCAACAATGAGCAGTTCTTC
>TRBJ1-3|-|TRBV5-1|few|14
CASSLEGPGNTIYF
TGCGCCAGCAGCTTGGAGGGGCCAGGAAACACCATATATTTT
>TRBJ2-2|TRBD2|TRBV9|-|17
CASSVGLAGANTGELFF
TGTGCCAGCAGCGTAGGGCTAGCGGGGGCGAACACCGGGGAGCTGTTTTTT
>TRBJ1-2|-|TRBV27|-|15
CASKLELIYNYGYTF
TGTGCCAGTAAACTAGAACTGATCTATAACTATGGCTACACCTTC
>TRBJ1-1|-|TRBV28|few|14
CASKGSNGNTEAFF
TGTGCCAGCAAAGGTTCGAACGGGAACACTGAAGCTTTCTTT
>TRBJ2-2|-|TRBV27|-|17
CASTSSAYYANTGELFF
TGTGCCAGCACATCATCGGCCTACTATGCGAACACCGGGGAGCTGTTTTTT
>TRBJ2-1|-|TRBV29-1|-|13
CSVVWGTYNEQFF
TGCAGCGTTGTCTGGGGGACCTACAATGAGCAGTTCTTC
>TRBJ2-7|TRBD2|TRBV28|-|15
CASSLEASGSYEQYF
TGTGCCAGCAGTTTAGAGGCTAGCGGGTCCTACGAGCAGTACTTC
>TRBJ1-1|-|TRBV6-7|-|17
CASSYVRDPWEDTEAFF
TGTGCCAGCAGTTACGTCCGGGACCCCTGGGAGGACACTGAAGCTTTCTTT
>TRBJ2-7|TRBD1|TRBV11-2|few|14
CASSIDRGDGEQYF
TGTGCCAGCAGCATAGACAGGGGGGACGGCGAGCAGTACTTC
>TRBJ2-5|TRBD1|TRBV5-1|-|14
CASSLNRGQETQYF
TGCGCCAGCAGTTTAAACAGGGGACAAGAGACCCAGTACTTC
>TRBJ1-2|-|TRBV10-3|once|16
CAISEPPGRLNYGYTF
TGTGCCATCAGTGAGCCCCCGGGACGGCTAAACTATGGCTACACCTTC
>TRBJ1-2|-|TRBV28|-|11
CASSFGYGYTF
TGTGCCAGCTCATTCGGCTATGGCTACACCTTC
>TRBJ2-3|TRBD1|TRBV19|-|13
CASTGGGTDTQYF
TGTGCCAGTACAGGGGGCGGCACAGATACGCAGTATTTT
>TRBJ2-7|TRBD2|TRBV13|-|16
CASSVTSGRAQSQQYF
TGTGCCAGCAGCGTGACTAGCGGGAGGGCCCAGAGTCAGCAGTACTTC
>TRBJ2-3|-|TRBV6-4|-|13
CASSFIRGDTQYF
TGTGCCAGCAGCTTTATACGGGGAGATACGCAGTATTTT
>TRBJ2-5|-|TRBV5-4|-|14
CASSLESGGETQYF
TGTGCCAGCAGCTTGGAATCCGGGGGAGAGACCCAGTACTTC
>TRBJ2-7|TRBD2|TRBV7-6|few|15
CASSPGLDKSYEQYF
TGTGCCAGCAGCCCGGGACTAGACAAGTCCTACGAGCAGTACTTC
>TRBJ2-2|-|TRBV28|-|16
CASSLGWRRNTGELFF
TGTGCCAGCAGTTTAGGTTGGCGGAGGAACACCGGGGAGCTGTTTTTT
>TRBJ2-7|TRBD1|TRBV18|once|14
CASSPGQGANEQYF
TGTGCCAGCTCACCGGGGCAGGGGGCCAACGAGCAGTACTTC